This T cell receptor beta chain stems from a study of beta chain features in type 1 diabetes. Sampling consisted of one heparinised blood draw per donor, averaging about 116 mL. This clone was seen only a few times. The V gene's germline CDR1 is SGHTA and CDR2 FQGTGA. V lost 5 bases, J lost 6 bases, and 7 bases stayed unmatched. The length of the CDR3 is 15 residues. Reverse transcribing all isolated RNA meant expressed TCRB transcripts were sequenced. Here immunoSEQ multiplex PCR was the method, and the copy in TCRdb shows in-frame clones only, minus some. The sample holds roughly 300,000 clones, roughly 8% seen once.

This chain connects TRBV7-3 to TRBJ2-1; 10 nucleotides match TRBD1. The sequenced sample was central memory CD4+ T cells from blood. This receptor was taken from a woman aged 18-29 years in good health. In DNA, the CDR3 is TGTGCCAGCAGCCAATCGGGGACAGGGGTCAATGAGCAGTTCTTC. Translation: CASSQSGTGVNEQFF.